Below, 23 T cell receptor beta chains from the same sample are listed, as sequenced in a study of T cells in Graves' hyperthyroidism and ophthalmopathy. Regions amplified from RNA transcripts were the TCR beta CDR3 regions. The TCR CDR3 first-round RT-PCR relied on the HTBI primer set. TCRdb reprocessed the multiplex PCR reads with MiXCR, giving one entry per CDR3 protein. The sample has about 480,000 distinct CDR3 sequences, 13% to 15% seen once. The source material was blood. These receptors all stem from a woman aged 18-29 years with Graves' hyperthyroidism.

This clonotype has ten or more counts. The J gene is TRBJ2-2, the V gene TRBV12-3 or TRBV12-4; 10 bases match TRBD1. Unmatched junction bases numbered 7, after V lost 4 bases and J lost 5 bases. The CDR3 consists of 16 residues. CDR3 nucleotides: TGTGCCAGCAGTTCCTGGGGACAGGGGAGGACCGGGGAGCTGTTTTTT. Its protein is CASSSWGQGRTGELFF.

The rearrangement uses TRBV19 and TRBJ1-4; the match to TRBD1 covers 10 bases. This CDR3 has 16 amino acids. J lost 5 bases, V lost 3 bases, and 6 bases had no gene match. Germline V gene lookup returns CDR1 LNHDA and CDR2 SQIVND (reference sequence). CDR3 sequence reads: CASSIPPDRGNEKLFF. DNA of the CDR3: TGTGCCAGTAGTATCCCCCCGGACAGGGGGAATGAAAAACTGTTTTTT.

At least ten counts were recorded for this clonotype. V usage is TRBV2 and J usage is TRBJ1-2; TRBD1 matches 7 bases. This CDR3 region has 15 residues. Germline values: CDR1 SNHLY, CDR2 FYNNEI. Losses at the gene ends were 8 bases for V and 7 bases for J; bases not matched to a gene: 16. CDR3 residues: CASSRGGQGAFGYTF. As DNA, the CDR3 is TGTGCCAGCTCCAGGGGGGGCCAGGGTGCTTTTGGCTACACCTTC.

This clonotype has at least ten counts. CDR3 loop: CASSSISNGELFF. The DNA of the CDR3 is TGTGCCAGCAGCTCAATTAGTAACGGGGAGCTGTTTTTT. This sequence joins TRBV7-3 and TRBJ2-2; no firm D call. There are 13 residues in the CDR3. Trimming removed 4 bases from V and 7 bases from J, with 10 bases in between. Germline V lookup: CDR1 SGHTA, CDR2 FQGTGA. Filled out from reference TRBV7-3 and TRBJ2-2, the complete variable domain reads GAGVSQTPSNKVTEKGKYVELRCDPISGHTALYWYRQSLGQGPEFLIYFQGTGAADDSGLPNDRFFAVRPEGSVSTLKIQRTERGDSAVYLCASSSISNGELFFGEGSRLTVL.

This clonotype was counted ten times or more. The CDR3 region is CASSHGYLGTEAFF. Written as DNA, the CDR3 is TGTGCCAGTAGTCATGGATACCTTGGCACTGAAGCTTTCTTT. The chain combines TRBV19 with TRBJ1-1; no reliable D call. The CDR3 extends over 14 amino acids. V lost 5 bases, J lost 4 bases, and 14 bases lay in between. The germline CDR1 and CDR2 sequences are LNHDA and SQIVND (reference sequence).

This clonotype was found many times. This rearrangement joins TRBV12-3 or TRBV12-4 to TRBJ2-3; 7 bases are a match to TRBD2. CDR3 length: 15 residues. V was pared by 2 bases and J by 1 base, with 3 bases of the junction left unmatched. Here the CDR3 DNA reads TGTGCCAGCAGTTTACCCCTAGCGGGCACAGATACGCAGTATTTT. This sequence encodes CASSLPLAGTDTQYF.

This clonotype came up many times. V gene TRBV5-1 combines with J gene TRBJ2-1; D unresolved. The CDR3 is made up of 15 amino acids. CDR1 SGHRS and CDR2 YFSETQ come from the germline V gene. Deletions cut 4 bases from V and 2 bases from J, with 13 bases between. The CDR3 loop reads CASSGDSPAYNEQFF. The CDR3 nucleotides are TGCGCCAGCAGCGGAGACTCCCCAGCCTACAATGAGCAGTTCTTC.

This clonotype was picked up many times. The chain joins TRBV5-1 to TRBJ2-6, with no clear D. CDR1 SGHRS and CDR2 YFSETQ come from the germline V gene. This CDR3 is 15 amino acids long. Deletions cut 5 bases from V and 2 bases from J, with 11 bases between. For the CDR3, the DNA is TGCGCCAGCAGACAGTCGGGTACTGGGGCCAACGTCCTGACTTTC. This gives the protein CASRQSGTGANVLTF.

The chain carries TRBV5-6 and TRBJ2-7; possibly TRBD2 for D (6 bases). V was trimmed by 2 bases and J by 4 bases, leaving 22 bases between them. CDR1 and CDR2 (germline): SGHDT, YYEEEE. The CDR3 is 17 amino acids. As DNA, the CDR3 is TGTGCCAGCAGCTTAACTCTTGGAGGGAGCATTCGTTACGAGCAGTACGTC. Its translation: CASSLTLGGSIRYEQYV.

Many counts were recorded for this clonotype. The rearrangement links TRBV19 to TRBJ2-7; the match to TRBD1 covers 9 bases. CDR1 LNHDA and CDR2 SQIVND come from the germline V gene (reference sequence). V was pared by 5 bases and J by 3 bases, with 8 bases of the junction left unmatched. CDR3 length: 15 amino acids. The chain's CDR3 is CASSSGTGHFYEQYF. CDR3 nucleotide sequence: TGTGCCAGTAGTTCCGGGACAGGGCACTTCTACGAGCAGTACTTC.

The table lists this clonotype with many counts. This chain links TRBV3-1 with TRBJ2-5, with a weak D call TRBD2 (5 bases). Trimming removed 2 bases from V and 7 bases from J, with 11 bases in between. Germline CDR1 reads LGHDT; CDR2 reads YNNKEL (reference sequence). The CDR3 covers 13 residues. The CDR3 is CASSQMRAVTQYF. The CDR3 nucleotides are TGTGCCAGCAGCCAAATGAGGGCTGTGACCCAGTACTTC.

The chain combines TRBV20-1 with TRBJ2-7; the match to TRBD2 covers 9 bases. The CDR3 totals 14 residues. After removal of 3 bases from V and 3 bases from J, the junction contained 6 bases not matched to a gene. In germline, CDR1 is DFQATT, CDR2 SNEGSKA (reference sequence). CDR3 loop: CSARAASGNYEQYV. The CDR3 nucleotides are TGCAGTGCTAGGGCGGCTAGCGGGAACTACGAGCAGTACGTC.

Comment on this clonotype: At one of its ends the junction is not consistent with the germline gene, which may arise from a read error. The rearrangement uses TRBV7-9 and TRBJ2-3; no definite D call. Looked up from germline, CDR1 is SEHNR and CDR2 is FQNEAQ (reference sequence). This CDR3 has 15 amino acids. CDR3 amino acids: CASSPAAARTDTQSF. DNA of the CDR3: TGTGCCAGCAGCCCCGCGGCAGCTCGCACAGATACGCAGTCTTTT.

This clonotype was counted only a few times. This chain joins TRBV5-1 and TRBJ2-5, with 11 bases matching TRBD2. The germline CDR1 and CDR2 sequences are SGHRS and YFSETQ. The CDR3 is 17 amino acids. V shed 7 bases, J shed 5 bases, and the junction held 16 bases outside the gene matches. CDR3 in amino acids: CASRRQIAGGFGETQYF. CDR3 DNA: TGCGCCAGCCGCCGGCAAATAGCGGGAGGGTTTGGTGAGACCCAGTACTTC.

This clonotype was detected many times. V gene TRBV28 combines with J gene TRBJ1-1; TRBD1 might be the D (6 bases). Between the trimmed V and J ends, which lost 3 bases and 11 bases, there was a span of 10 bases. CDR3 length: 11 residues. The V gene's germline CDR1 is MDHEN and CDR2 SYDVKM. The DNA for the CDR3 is TGTGCCAGCAGTTTTTACAGGGCTGCTTTCTTT. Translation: CASSFYRAAFF.

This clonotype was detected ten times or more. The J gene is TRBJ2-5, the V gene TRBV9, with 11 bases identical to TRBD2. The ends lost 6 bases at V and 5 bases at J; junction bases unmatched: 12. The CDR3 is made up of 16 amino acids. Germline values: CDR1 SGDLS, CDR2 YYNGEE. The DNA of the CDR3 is TGTGCCAGCACACAGGGGACTAGCGGTGAAAGGGAGACCCAGTACTTC. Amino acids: CASTQGTSGERETQYF.

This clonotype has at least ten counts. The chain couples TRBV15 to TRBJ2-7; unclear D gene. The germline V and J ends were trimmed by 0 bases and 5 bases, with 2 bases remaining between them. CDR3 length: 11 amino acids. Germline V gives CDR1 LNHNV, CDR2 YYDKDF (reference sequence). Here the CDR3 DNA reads TGTGCCACCAGCAGAGAGGACGAGCAGTACTTC. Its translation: CATSREDEQYF. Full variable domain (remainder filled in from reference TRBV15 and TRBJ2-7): DAMVIQNPRYQVTQFGKPVTLSCSQTLNHNVMYWYQQKSSQAPKLLFHYYDKDFNNEADTPDNFQSRRPNTSFCFLDIRSPGLGDTAMYLCATSREDEQYFGPGTRLTVT.

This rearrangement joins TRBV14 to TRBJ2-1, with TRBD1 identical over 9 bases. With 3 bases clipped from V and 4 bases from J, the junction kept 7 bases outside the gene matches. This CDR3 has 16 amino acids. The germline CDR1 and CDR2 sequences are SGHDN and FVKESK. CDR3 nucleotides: TGTGCCAGCAGCCATTGGATGGGACAGGGTTACAATGAGCAGTTCTTC. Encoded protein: CASSHWMGQGYNEQFF. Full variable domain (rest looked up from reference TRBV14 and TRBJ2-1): EAGVTQFPSHSVIEKGQTVTLRCDPISGHDNLYWYRRVMGKEIKFLLHFVKESKQDESGMPNNRFLAERTGGTYSTLKVQPAELEDSGVYFCASSHWMGQGYNEQFFGPGTRLTVL.

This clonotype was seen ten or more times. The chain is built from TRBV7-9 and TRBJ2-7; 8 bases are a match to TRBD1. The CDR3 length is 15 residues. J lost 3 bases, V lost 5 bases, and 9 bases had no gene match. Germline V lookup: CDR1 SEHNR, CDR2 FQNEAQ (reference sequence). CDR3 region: CASSQPTGVSYEQYF. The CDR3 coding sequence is TGTGCCAGCAGCCAACCGACAGGGGTAAGCTACGAGCAGTACTTC.

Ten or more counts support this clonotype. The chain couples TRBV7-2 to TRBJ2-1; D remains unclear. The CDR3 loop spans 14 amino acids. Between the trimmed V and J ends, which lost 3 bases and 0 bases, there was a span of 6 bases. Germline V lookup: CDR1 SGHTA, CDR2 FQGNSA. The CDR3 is CASSFSSSYNEQFF. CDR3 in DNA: TGTGCCAGCAGCTTTTCTAGCTCCTACAATGAGCAGTTCTTC. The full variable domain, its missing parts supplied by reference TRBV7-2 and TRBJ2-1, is GAGVSQSPSNKVTEKGKDVELRCDPISGHTALYWYRQSLGQGLEFLIYFQGNSAPDKSGLPSDRFSAERTGGSVSTLTIQRTQQEDSAVYLCASSFSSSYNEQFFGPGTRLTVL.

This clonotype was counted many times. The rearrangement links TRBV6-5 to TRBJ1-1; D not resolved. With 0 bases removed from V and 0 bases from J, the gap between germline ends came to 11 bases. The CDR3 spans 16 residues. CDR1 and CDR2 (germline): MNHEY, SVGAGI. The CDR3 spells CASSYSYPGLNTEAFF. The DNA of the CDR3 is TGTGCCAGCAGTTACTCGTATCCAGGCTTGAACACTGAAGCTTTCTTT.

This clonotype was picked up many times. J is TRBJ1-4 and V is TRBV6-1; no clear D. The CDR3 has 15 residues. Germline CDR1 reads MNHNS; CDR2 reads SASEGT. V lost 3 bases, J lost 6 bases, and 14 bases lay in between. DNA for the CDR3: TGTGCCAGCAGTGACTTCGGGCAGGAGGATGAAAAACTGTTTTTT. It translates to CASSDFGQEDEKLFF.

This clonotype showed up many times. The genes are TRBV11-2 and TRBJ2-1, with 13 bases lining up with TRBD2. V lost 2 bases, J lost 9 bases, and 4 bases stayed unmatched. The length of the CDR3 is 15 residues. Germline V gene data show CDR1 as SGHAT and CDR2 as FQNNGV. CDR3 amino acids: CASSLRTSGSGEQFF. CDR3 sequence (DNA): TGTGCCAGCAGCTTAAGGACTAGCGGGAGTGGTGAGCAGTTCTTC.